One and the same sample provided the 15 T cell receptor beta chains below, sequenced in a study of OX40 agonist ivuxolimab in advanced cancers. Some clones are missing from TCRdb's copy, which holds only in-frame ones; the method was immunoSEQ multiplex PCR. Of 10,000 to 11,000 clones listed, 75% to 80% are singletons. The material was CD4+ or CD8+ T cells sorted from blood, obtained in a trial of the OX40 agonist ivuxolimab. Receptors originate from an adult with an advanced solid tumor such as melanoma, head and neck, liver or kidney cancer.

The chain couples TRBV9 to TRBJ2-1; 14 nucleotides line up with TRBD2. CDR3 length: 16 residues. Germline assignment: CDR1 SGDLS and CDR2 YYNGEE. The J segment lost 2 bases and the V segment lost 4 bases, leaving 2 bases of the junction unmatched. The DNA for the CDR3 is TGTGCCAGCAGCTTGGGACTAGCGGGGGCCTACAATGAGCAGTTCTTC. It translates to CASSLGLAGAYNEQFF.

The chain recombines TRBV9 with TRBJ2-7; 8 bases are shared with TRBD1. The CDR3 loop spans 15 amino acids. V lost 3 bases to trimming and J lost 2 bases; unmatched junction nucleotides: 7. The germline V gene encodes CDR1 SGDLS and CDR2 YYNGEE. The CDR3 DNA reads TGTGCCAGCAGCGCCGGGACAGGTGCGACCTACGAGCAGTACTTC. This gives the protein CASSAGTGATYEQYF.

In its sample, this clone ranks as medium-sized. This chain uses TRBV14 with TRBJ1-4; TRBD1 matches at 10 bases. Germline loops: CDR1 SGHDN, CDR2 FVKESK. Trimming cost V 5 bases and J 7 bases; bases outside gene matches: 7. The CDR3 runs 15 residues. Written as DNA, the CDR3 is TGTGCCAGCAGCGGGGGACAGGGGATGGGTGAAAAACTGTTTTTT. Protein sequence: CASSGGQGMGEKLFF.

By share of the sample, this clone is large. The J gene is TRBJ2-1, the V gene TRBV6-4; 8 bases match TRBD2. Per germline, CDR1 MRHNA and CDR2 SNTAGT. The CDR3 is 15 amino acids. The V gene end was trimmed by 2 bases and the J gene end by 8 bases; junction bases not matched to a gene: 8. The CDR3 loop is CASSDDGGASDEQFF. For the CDR3, the DNA is TGTGCCAGCAGTGACGACGGGGGGGCTTCGGATGAGCAGTTCTTC.

The chain combines TRBV27 with TRBJ2-3; D is ambiguous. The CDR3 length is 15 residues. CDR1 and CDR2 (germline): MNHEY, SMNVEV (reference sequence). Trimming shortened V by 5 bases and J by 0 bases, and 12 bases separated the two germline ends. CDR3 residues: CASSPQVWSTDTQYF. CDR3 DNA: TGTGCCAGCAGTCCCCAGGTATGGAGCACAGATACGCAGTATTTT.

The rearrangement links TRBV29-1 to TRBJ2-7; 8 bases are shared with TRBD2. V lost 6 bases to trimming and J lost 4 bases; unmatched junction nucleotides: 14. Germline lookup yields CDR1 SQVTM and CDR2 ANQGSEA. The CDR3 runs 15 residues. This CDR3 is CSVHYSASGPYEQYF. The CDR3, as DNA: TGCAGCGTCCACTATTCGGCTAGCGGGCCATACGAGCAGTACTTC.

This sequence joins TRBV11-2 and TRBJ2-7, with a possible D match to TRBD1 (5 bases). This CDR3 comprises 15 residues. CDR1 is SGHAT, CDR2 FQNNGV, per germline. Deletions cut 0 bases from V and 2 bases from J, with 11 bases between. CDR3: CASSLDQGRPYEQYF. The CDR3 bases are TGTGCCAGCAGCTTAGATCAGGGCAGGCCCTACGAGCAGTACTTC.

A few counts support this clone. This chain joins TRBV6-4 and TRBJ2-7, with D possibly being TRBD2 (6 bases). Trimming left V 3 bases short and J 7 bases short, with 13 bases between. The CDR3 sequence is 13 residues long. Germline loops: CDR1 MRHNA, CDR2 SNTAGT. The CDR3 region is CASSERDQGEQYF. The DNA for the CDR3 is TGTGCCAGCAGTGAGCGGGACCAAGGGGAGCAGTACTTC.

The rearrangement links TRBV15 to TRBJ2-1; no definite D call. Germline V gives CDR1 LNHNV, CDR2 YYDKDF (reference sequence). The CDR3 runs 13 residues. Deletions cut 5 bases from V and 4 bases from J, with 9 bases between. The CDR3 spells CATSESSYNEQFF. The CDR3 DNA reads as TGTGCCACCAGCGAGAGTTCGTACAATGAGCAGTTCTTC. Drawing the rest from reference TRBV15 and TRBJ2-1, the complete variable domain is DAMVIQNPRYQVTQFGKPVTLSCSQTLNHNVMYWYQQKSSQAPKLLFHYYDKDFNNEADTPDNFQSRRPNTSFCFLDIRSPGLGDTAMYLCATSESSYNEQFFGPGTRLTVL.

This chain links TRBV29-1 with TRBJ2-2, with D unresolved. The length of the CDR3 is 12 residues. V lost 4 bases, J lost 4 bases, and 7 bases lay in between. Germline-derived CDR1 and CDR2 are SQVTM and ANQGSEA. The CDR3 is CSVAIGTGELFF. CDR3 nucleotides: TGCAGCGTTGCCATCGGCACCGGGGAGCTGTTTTTT.

V usage is TRBV27 and J usage is TRBJ2-1; maybe TRBD2 (6 bases). Germline V CDR1 and CDR2: MNHEY, SMNVEV (reference sequence). The CDR3 length is 14 residues. With 7 bases removed from V and 2 bases from J, the gap between germline ends came to 12 bases. The CDR3: CASKLAAAYNEQFF. The CDR3 DNA reads TGTGCCAGCAAATTAGCGGCCGCCTACAATGAGCAGTTCTTC.

The chain carries TRBV27 and TRBJ2-2; D gene unclear. The CDR3 has 14 residues. The ends were cut back, 2 bases at V and 5 bases at J, with 9 bases in the middle. CDR1 and CDR2 (germline): MNHEY, SMNVEV (reference sequence). CDR3 protein: CASSLKEDTGELFF. As DNA, the CDR3 is TGTGCCAGCAGTTTAAAGGAAGATACCGGGGAGCTGTTTTTT.

This clone was seen just once. The chain combines TRBV10-3 with TRBJ2-3, with a possible D match to TRBD2 (5 bases). The CDR3 is 14 residues long. Germline assignment: CDR1 ENHRY and CDR2 SYGVKD. The V gene lost 3 bases and the J gene lost 2 bases, with 9 bases spanning the gap. CDR3 bases: TGTGCCATCAGTGAAGGACTGGACACAGATACGCAGTATTTT. Amino acid sequence: CAISEGLDTDTQYF.

J is TRBJ2-1 and V is TRBV5-6; 8 bases map to TRBD2. The CDR3 loop spans 19 amino acids. The V gene's germline CDR1 is SGHDT and CDR2 YYEEEE. V lost 4 bases to trimming and J lost 7 bases; unmatched junction nucleotides: 22. This chain's CDR3 is CASSPEGAGVSTLANEQFF. The CDR3 DNA sequence: TGTGCCAGCAGCCCCGAAGGAGCGGGAGTTTCTACGTTAGCAAATGAGCAGTTCTTC.

V and J are TRBV29-1 and TRBJ2-7; D could derive from TRBD1 or TRBD2 (6 bases each). Per germline, CDR1 SQVTM and CDR2 ANQGSEA. This CDR3 is 12 amino acids long. Trimming removed 4 bases at V and 2 bases at J, with 9 bases between. This chain's CDR3 is CSVGGGTYEQYF. CDR3 nucleotides: TGCAGCGTTGGAGGGGGGACCTACGAGCAGTACTTC.